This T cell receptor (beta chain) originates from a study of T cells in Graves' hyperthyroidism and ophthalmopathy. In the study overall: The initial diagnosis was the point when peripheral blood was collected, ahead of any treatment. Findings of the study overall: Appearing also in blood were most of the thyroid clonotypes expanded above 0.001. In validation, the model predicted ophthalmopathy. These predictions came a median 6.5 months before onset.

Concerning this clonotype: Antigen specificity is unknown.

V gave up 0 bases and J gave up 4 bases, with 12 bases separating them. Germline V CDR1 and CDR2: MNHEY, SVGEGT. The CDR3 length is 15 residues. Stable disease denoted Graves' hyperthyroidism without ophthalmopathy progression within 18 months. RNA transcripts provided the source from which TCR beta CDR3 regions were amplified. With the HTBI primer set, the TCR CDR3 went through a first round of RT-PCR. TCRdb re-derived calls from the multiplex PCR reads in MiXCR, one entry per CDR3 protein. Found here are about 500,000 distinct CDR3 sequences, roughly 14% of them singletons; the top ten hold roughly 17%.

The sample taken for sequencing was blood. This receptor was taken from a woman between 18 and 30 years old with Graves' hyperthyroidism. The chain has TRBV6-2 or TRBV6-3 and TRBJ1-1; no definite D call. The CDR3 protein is CASSYSILEGTEAFF. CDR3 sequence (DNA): TGTGCCAGCAGTTACTCGATTCTCGAGGGCACTGAAGCTTTCTTT.